This T cell receptor beta chain is from a study of T cell responses to AZD1222 COVID-19 vaccine. With V trimmed by 10 bases and J by 5 bases, 10 bases remained unmatched. Germline V gene sequence: CDR1 ENHRY, CDR2 SYGVKD. The CDR3 runs to 14 residues. This table comes from immunoSEQ multiplex PCR, and its TCRdb copy is limited to in-frame clones, with some not included. This sample has 70,000 to 95,000 clones, with roughly 90% found just once. Sequenced material: peripheral blood, taken on day 0 of MenACWY control vaccination. This clonotype was sampled from an adult in good health. J is TRBJ2-1 and V is TRBV10-3, with 8 bases fitting TRBD2. CDR3 DNA sequence: TGTGCCACCGACATTGGGACTAGTGACAATGAGCAGTTCTTC. Protein: CATDIGTSDNEQFF.